This T cell receptor beta chain came from a study of cytomegalovirus exposure and HLA in healthy donors. Turning to the study itself: Inside one of the first data releases sat about 85 million unique TCRs taken from HLA-typed donors. Findings and limits, study-wide: A missense variant in DCLRE1C was later tied to TCR beta V- and J-gene trimming. In a later analysis, at a false discovery rate of 0.05, some 17,000 TCR beta sequences were associated with HLA alleles.

The primer mix had 60 Vbeta and 13 Jbeta primers. Method: immunoSEQ multiplex PCR; TCRdb's copy keeps in-frame clones and lacks some. The sample lists about 160,000 clones; 86% were seen once. Concerning this clone itself: No antigen is known for it.

V gave up 5 bases and J gave up 3 bases; unmatched junction bases: 10. Per germline, CDR1 PRHDT and CDR2 FYEKMQ (reference sequence). The CDR3 is 16 amino acids. This receptor was taken from a woman under 30 in good health and CMV-seronegative. The material sequenced was PBMCs. This sequence joins TRBV13 and TRBJ2-5; TRBD2 aligns across 9 bases. For the CDR3, the DNA is TGTGCCAGCAGCGCAACACCGACTAGCGGTAAAGAGACCCAGTACTTC. Its translation: CASSATPTSGKETQYF.